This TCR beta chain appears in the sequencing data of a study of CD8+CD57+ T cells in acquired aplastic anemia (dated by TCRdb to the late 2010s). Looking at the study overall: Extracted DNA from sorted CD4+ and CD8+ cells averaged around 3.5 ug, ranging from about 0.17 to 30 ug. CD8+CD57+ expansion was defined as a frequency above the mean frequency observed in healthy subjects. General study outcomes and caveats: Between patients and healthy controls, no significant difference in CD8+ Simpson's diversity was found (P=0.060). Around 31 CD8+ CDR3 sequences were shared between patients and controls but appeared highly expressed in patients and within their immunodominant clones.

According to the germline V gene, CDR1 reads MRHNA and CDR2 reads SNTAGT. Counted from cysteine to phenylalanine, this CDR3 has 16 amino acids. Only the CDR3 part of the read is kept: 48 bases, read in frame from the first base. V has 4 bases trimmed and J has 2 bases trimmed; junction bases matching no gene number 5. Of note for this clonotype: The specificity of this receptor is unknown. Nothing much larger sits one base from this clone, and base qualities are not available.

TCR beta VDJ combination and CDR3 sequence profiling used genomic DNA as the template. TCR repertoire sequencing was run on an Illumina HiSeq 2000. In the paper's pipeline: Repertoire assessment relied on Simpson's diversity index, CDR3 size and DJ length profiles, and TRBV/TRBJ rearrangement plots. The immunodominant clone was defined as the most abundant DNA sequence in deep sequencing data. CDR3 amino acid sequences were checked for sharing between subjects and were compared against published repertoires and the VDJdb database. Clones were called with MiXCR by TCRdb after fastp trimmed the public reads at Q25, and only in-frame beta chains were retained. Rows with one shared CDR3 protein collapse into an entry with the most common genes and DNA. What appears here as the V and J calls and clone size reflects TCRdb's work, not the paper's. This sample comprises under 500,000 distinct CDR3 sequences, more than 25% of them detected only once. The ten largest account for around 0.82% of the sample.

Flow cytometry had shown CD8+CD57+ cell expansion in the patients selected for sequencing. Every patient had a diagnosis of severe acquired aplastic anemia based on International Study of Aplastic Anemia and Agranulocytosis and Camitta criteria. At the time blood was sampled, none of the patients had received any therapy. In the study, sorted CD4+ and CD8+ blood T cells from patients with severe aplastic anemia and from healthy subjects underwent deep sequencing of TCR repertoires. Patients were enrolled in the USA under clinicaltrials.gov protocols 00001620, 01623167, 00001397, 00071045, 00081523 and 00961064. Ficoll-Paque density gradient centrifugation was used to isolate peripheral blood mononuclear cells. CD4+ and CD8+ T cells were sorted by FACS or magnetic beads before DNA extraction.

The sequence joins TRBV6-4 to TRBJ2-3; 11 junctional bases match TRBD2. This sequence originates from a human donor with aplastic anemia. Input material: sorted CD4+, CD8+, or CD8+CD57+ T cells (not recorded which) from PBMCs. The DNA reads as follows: TGTGCCAGCAGTGTCTCTAGCGGGAGGCACACAGATACGCAGTATTTT. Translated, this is CASSVSSGRHTDTQYF.